The 24 T cell receptor beta chains below come from one sample, sequenced in a study of cytomegalovirus exposure and HLA in healthy donors (dated 2017 in TCRdb). The library was prepared using the immunoSEQ multiplex PCR assay. The multiplex PCR relied on a mix of 60 forward primers for TCR Vbeta segments and 13 reverse primers for TCR Jbeta segments. Here the immuneACCESS table is served through TCRdb, limited to in-frame sequences with V and J called. Missing clones are a known gap in these copies; in checked studies unresolved V genes cover under half, and the rest lacks a known reason. A total of 170,000 or so clones appear in this sample, approximately 80% of them only once. The top ten clonotypes cover about 2.2% of the sample. The source material was PBMCs. Every receptor here comes from a woman aged 25 to 39 in good health and CMV-seronegative.

This chain joins TRBV27 and TRBJ2-3; 8 bases agree with TRBD2. This CDR3 region has 16 residues. Germline V gene sequence: CDR1 MNHEY, CDR2 SMNVEV (reference sequence). With V trimmed by 2 bases and J by 1 base, 5 bases remained unmatched. CDR3 DNA sequence: TGTGCCAGCAGTTTAGTCTGGCGGGGGGGCACAGATACGCAGTATTTT. This encodes CASSLVWRGGTDTQYF.

J is TRBJ2-3 and V is TRBV5-1, with TRBD2 matching 13 bases. After removal of 6 bases from V and 0 bases from J, the junction contained 4 bases not matched to a gene. The CDR3 spans 16 residues. Germline CDR1 reads SGHRS; CDR2 reads YFSETQ. CDR3 loop: CASTWGLAGSTDTQYF. The CDR3 DNA is TGCGCCAGCACCTGGGGACTAGCGGGGAGCACAGATACGCAGTATTTT.

With regard to this clone: Germline and junction disagree at one end, which may indicate a read error. The V and J genes are TRBV30 and TRBJ2-4; 10 bases are a match to TRBD2. This CDR3 comprises 19 residues. In germline, CDR1 is GTSNPN, CDR2 SVGIG (reference sequence). CDR3 sequence: CAWSVLRTSGPGGKNSQYF. The CDR3 DNA is TGTGCCTGGAGTGTACTACGGACTAGCGGCCCCGGGGGCAAAAACAGTCAGTACTTC.

This chain connects TRBV29-1 to TRBJ2-2, with TRBD1 matching over 11 bases. In germline, CDR1 is SQVTM, CDR2 ANQGSEA. V lost 1 base to trimming and J lost 5 bases; unmatched junction nucleotides: 6. There are 16 residues in the CDR3. For the CDR3, the DNA is TGCAGCGTTGAAGTGGTTGGACAGGGGGCAACCGGGGAGCTGTTTTTT. Translation gives CSVEVVGQGATGELFF.

The chain couples TRBV7-9 to TRBJ2-5; 7 nucleotides align to TRBD2. Germline trimming cut 1 base from V and 1 base from J; bases unmatched to any gene: 9. The CDR3 contains 17 residues. Germline CDR1 SEHNR, CDR2 FQNEAQ (reference sequence). Written as DNA, the CDR3 is TGTGCCAGCAGCTTAGTAGTCCCAGCGGGGACCCAAGAGACCCAGTACTTC. This codes for CASSLVVPAGTQETQYF. Using reference TRBV7-9 and TRBJ2-5 for the parts outside the CDR3, the full variable domain is DTGVSQNPRHKITKRGQNVTFRCDPISEHNRLYWYRQTLGQGPEFLTYFQNEAQLEKSRLLSDRFSAERPKGSFSTLEIQRTEQGDSAMYLCASSLVVPAGTQETQYFGPGTRLLVL.

The V gene is TRBV11-2, the J gene TRBJ2-7; the D is unclear. CDR3 size: 13 residues. Trimming removed 4 bases from V and 6 bases from J, with 13 bases in between. Per the germline V gene, CDR1 is SGHAT and CDR2 is FQNNGV. In nucleotides, the CDR3 is TGTGCCAGCAGCTCAAACCCCGGTGGCGAGCAGTACTTC. This gives the protein CASSSNPGGEQYF.

Remarks on this clone: At one of its ends the junction is not consistent with the germline gene, which may arise from a read error. The gene calls are TRBV29-1 and TRBJ2-6; tentative D call: TRBD1 (5 bases). Germline values: CDR1 SQVTM, CDR2 ANQGSEA. This CDR3 contains 15 residues. CDR3 nucleotides: TGCAGCATCCTGATGGTATTGTCTGGGGCCAACGGCCTGACTTTC. This sequence encodes CSILMVLSGANGLTF.

The chain combines TRBV29-1 with TRBJ2-7; D may be TRBD1 (6 bases). Trimming shortened V by 4 bases and J by 0 bases, and 13 bases separated the two germline ends. The CDR3 runs 14 residues. Germline CDR1 is SQVTM and CDR2 is ANQGSEA. CDR3 sequence: CSVVGRGNSYEQYF. CDR3 DNA sequence: TGCAGCGTTGTTGGCAGGGGAAACTCCTACGAGCAGTACTTC.

The chain links TRBV5-1 to TRBJ2-7; 9 nucleotides align to TRBD2. Germline lookup yields CDR1 SGHRS and CDR2 YFSETQ. CDR3 size: 14 residues. J lost 4 bases, V lost 0 bases, and 2 bases had no gene match. The CDR3 sequence: CASSLATSGYEQYF. CDR3 bases: TGCGCCAGCAGCTTGGCGACTAGCGGTTACGAGCAGTACTTC.

This chain uses TRBV9 with TRBJ2-1; 9 bases line up with TRBD1. Germline assignment: CDR1 SGDLS and CDR2 YYNGEE. The CDR3 has 15 amino acids. V dropped 3 bases and J dropped 3; count of bases not matched to a gene: 4. The CDR3 loop reads CASSDRDRDYNEQFF. CDR3 DNA: TGTGCCAGCAGCGACCGGGACAGGGACTACAATGAGCAGTTCTTC. Looking up the rest from reference TRBV9 and TRBJ2-1 gives the full variable domain: DSGVTQTPKHLITATGQRVTLRCSPRSGDLSVYWYQQSLDQGLQFLIQYYNGEERAKGNILERFSAQQFPDLHSELNLSSLELGDSALYFCASSDRDRDYNEQFFGPGTRLTVL.

The CDR3 nucleotides read TGTGCCAGCACCAGACAGGAGGACTCTGGAAACACCATATATTTT. Its protein product is CASTRQEDSGNTIYF. The V and J genes are TRBV28 and TRBJ1-3; D perhaps matches TRBD1 (6 bases). V gave up 7 bases and J gave up 0 bases, with 13 bases separating them. CDR3 length equals 15 residues. The V gene's germline CDR1 is MDHEN and CDR2 SYDVKM.

This rearrangement joins TRBV29-1 to TRBJ2-6; D ambiguous. The CDR3 is 18 residues long. The V and J ends lost 8 bases and 0 bases respectively, with 23 bases between them. CDR1 is SQVTM and CDR2 is ANQGSEA in the germline V gene. The CDR3 loop is CSPCHSRRPTSGANVLTF. The CDR3 DNA reads as TGCAGCCCCTGCCACTCCAGGCGACCGACCTCTGGGGCCAACGTCCTGACTTTC.

V usage is TRBV19 and J usage is TRBJ1-2; 8 nucleotides agree with TRBD1. The trim removed 5 bases at V and 4 bases at J, leaving 18 bases unmatched. The CDR3 runs to 18 residues. CDR1 is LNHDA, CDR2 SQIVND, per germline (reference sequence). The CDR3: CASSRSGTGRPDVYGYTF. The DNA for the CDR3 is TGTGCCAGTAGTCGGAGCGGGACAGGCCGACCCGACGTCTATGGCTACACCTTC.

This clone was found a few times. This chain connects TRBV6-6 to TRBJ1-3; D not certain. The CDR3 has 12 amino acids. CDR1 is MNHNY and CDR2 is SVGAGI in the germline V gene (reference sequence). Trimming took off 8 bases at V and 1 base at J, with 6 bases between the two ends. CDR3 residues: CASFSSGNTIYF. CDR3 DNA sequence: TGTGCCAGCTTCAGTTCTGGAAACACCATATATTTT.

Many counts were recorded for this clone. The rearrangement links TRBV11-2 to TRBJ1-3; 7 bases fit TRBD1. Germline CDR1 SGHAT, CDR2 FQNNGV. After removal of 7 bases from V and 4 bases from J, the junction contained 7 bases not matched to a gene. The CDR3 length is 14 residues. CDR3 coding DNA: TGTGCCAGCACTCAACCGGGACAGGGAAACACCATATATTTT. This codes for CASTQPGQGNTIYF.

In its sample, this clone was seen a few times. This chain joins TRBV2 and TRBJ2-7, with 7 bases matching TRBD1. The CDR3 is 16 amino acids. V lost 3 bases to trimming and J lost 5 bases; unmatched junction nucleotides: 13. Germline lookup yields CDR1 SNHLY and CDR2 FYNNEI. The CDR3 sequence: CASSDYSVQGSHEQYF. The CDR3 bases are TGTGCCAGCAGTGATTACAGTGTACAGGGGTCCCACGAGCAGTACTTC.

The J gene is TRBJ2-3, the V gene TRBV4-3; a possible D gene is TRBD1 (5 bases). Germline V lookup: CDR1 LGHNA, CDR2 YSLEER. Between the trimmed V and J ends, which lost 0 bases and 9 bases, there was a span of 10 bases. The CDR3 is 13 residues long. CDR3 loop: CASSQDQGWTQYF. The CDR3 DNA sequence: TGCGCCAGCAGCCAAGATCAGGGTTGGACGCAGTATTTT.

This rearrangement joins TRBV9 to TRBJ1-6; the D gene is possibly TRBD1 (6 bases). Germline values: CDR1 SGDLS, CDR2 YYNGEE. The CDR3 runs to 14 residues. V dropped 6 bases and J dropped 10 bases, with 17 bases sitting between them. DNA of the CDR3: TGTGCCAGCAACGGGGGGCAGCCTGGCTCACCCCTCCACTTT. Protein product: CASNGGQPGSPLHF.

Points on this clone: This sample also contains other DNA sequences that code for the same CDR3. The chain couples TRBV6-1 to TRBJ1-5, with D tentatively TRBD1 (6 bases). The CDR3 loop spans 14 amino acids. Trimming took off 5 bases at V and 5 bases at J, with 13 bases between the two ends. CDR1 is MNHNS and CDR2 is SASEGT in the germline V gene. The CDR3 region is CASSRGGGDQPQHF. The CDR3 DNA follows: TGTGCCAGCAGTAGGGGGGGCGGCGATCAGCCCCAGCATTTT.

This chain uses TRBV19 with TRBJ2-6, with 7 bases that match TRBD2. CDR1 LNHDA and CDR2 SQIVND come from the germline V gene (reference sequence). CDR3 length equals 17 residues. The V segment lost 6 bases and the J segment 0 bases; nucleotides outside the gene matches: 8. In DNA form, the CDR3 reads TGTGCCAGTAGACGCGGGGGATCAACCTCTGGGGCCAACGTCCTGACTTTC. Translated, it gives CASRRGGSTSGANVLTF.

The chain uses TRBV6-5 and TRBJ2-5, with 11 bases matching TRBD1. The CDR3 contains 14 residues. Germline trimming cut 8 bases from V and 4 bases from J; bases unmatched to any gene: 6. CDR1 and CDR2 from the germline V gene are MNHEY and SVGAGI. The CDR3 is CASARTGGRETQYF. In nucleotides, the CDR3 is TGTGCCAGCGCCCGGACAGGGGGCCGAGAGACCCAGTACTTC.

The chain carries TRBV5-1 and TRBJ1-6, with TRBD1 matching 9 bases. J was trimmed by 5 bases and V by 4 bases; bases with no gene match: 4. The CDR3 spans 15 residues. CDR1 SGHRS and CDR2 YFSETQ come from the germline V gene. CDR3 protein: CASSVRDRDNSPLHF. CDR3 nucleotides: TGCGCCAGCAGCGTCCGGGACAGGGATAATTCACCCCTCCACTTT.

DNA of the CDR3: TGTGCCAGCAGTTTACTCGCGGGGGGCTACGAGCAGTACTTC. Its protein is CASSLLAGGYEQYF. The genes are TRBV27 and TRBJ2-7, with TRBD2 matching over 8 bases. Germline values: CDR1 MNHEY, CDR2 SMNVEV (reference sequence). The CDR3 has 14 amino acids. J gave up 3 bases and V 2 bases, and 3 bases lay outside the gene matches.

This clone was observed a handful of times. The chain joins TRBV4-3 to TRBJ1-1; D ambiguous. From germline, CDR1 is LGHNA and CDR2 YSLEER. V was shortened by 1 base and J by 4 bases, with 16 bases between the two germline ends. The CDR3 is 16 amino acids. The CDR3 bases are TGCGCCAGCAGCCAAGGGGCATCCCACGGCAGCACTGAAGCTTTCTTT. It specifies CASSQGASHGSTEAFF.